Listed below are T cell receptor beta chains from one sample, sequenced in a study of cytomegalovirus exposure and HLA in healthy donors. The repertoire was sequenced with immunoSEQ multiplex PCR; TCRdb's copy has only in-frame clones and lacks some. The profile shows roughly 150,000 clones, about 85% of them singletons. Sequenced material: PBMCs. The receptors were gathered from a woman aged 18-29 years in good health and CMV-seronegative. CDR3s include the opening cysteine and the closing phenylalanine or tryptophan. The order of the fields is clone size, J gene, V gene, D gene, CDR3 DNA, CDR3 protein. A D gene is named only where the DNA matches it firmly. The listing skips clone size in some rows; elsewhere it reads once, few, many or a size class.

>.|TRBJ2-1|TRBV18|TRBD1
TGTGCCAGCATTTCGAACAGGGGGCAGGGTGAGCAGTTCTTC
CASISNRGQGEQFF
>.|TRBJ2-7|TRBV9|.
TGTGCCAGCAGCGCGGAGGCGAGGACCGAGCAGTACTTC
CASSAEARTEQYF
>.|TRBJ1-4|TRBV13|TRBD1
TGTGCCAGCAGCTTTGCGGGACAGGGGAGAGGAAAACTGTTTTTT
CASSFAGQGRGKLFF
>.|TRBJ1-3|TRBV5-1|TRBD1
TGCGCCAGCAGCCCAACAGGGGGCCCCTCTGGAAACACCATATATTTT
CASSPTGGPSGNTIYF
>.|TRBJ2-7|TRBV6-1|.
TGTGCCAGCAGATTCGGGACACCCTACGAGCAGTACTTC
CASRFGTPYEQYF
>.|TRBJ1-6|TRBV7-9|.
TGTGCCAGCAGCAAGGCGGTCTCCGGAAGCTCCTATAATTCACCCCTCCACTTT
CASSKAVSGSSYNSPLHF
>.|TRBJ2-7|TRBV7-2|TRBD2
TGTGCCAGCAGCTTAACTAGCGGGGGGATGGGGGAGCAGTACTTC
CASSLTSGGMGEQYF
>.|TRBJ1-4|TRBV5-1|.
TGCGCCAGCAGCCACGGACAGAACTTAAATGAAAAACTGTTTTTT
CASSHGQNLNEKLFF
>.|TRBJ1-1|TRBV5-1|.
TGCGCCAGCAGTTCGATACAGGGCTGGTTTGGAGACACGGAAGCTTTCTTT
CASSSIQGWFGDTEAFF
>.|TRBJ2-2|TRBV2|TRBD2
TGTGCCAGCAGTGGGTTCGGGACTAGCGGGGGGAACACCGGGGAGCTGTTTTTT
CASSGFGTSGGNTGELFF
>.|TRBJ2-3|TRBV27|TRBD1
TGTGCCAGCAGCCAAAGAGAGCAGGGGGCTCGCACAGATACGCAGTATTTT
CASSQREQGARTDTQYF
>.|TRBJ2-5|TRBV29-1|.
TGCAGCGTTGCCTCGGGGAGGTGGGGAGAGACCCAGTACTTC
CSVASGRWGETQYF
>once|TRBJ1-1|TRBV28|TRBD1
TGTGCCAGCAGGTCGGGACAGCTAAGTGAAGCTTTCTTT
CASRSGQLSEAFF
>.|TRBJ2-7|TRBV7-8|.
TGTGCCAGCAGCTTAGCGTGGAGTGGGGAGCAGTACTTC
CASSLAWSGEQYF
>.|TRBJ2-3|TRBV5-4|.
TGTGCCAGCAGGGCGGGGGCCCTACGCACAGATACGCAGTATTTT
CASRAGALRTDTQYF
>.|TRBJ1-4|TRBV4-2|.
TGTGCCAGCAGCCAAGATGAGGGGGCAACTAATGAAAAACTGTTTTTT
CASSQDEGATNEKLFF
>.|TRBJ1-5|TRBV25-1|.
TGTGCCAGCAGTTCACTCTCCAATCAGCCCCAGCATTTT
CASSSLSNQPQHF
>.|TRBJ2-3|TRBV28|TRBD2
TGTGCCAGCACCCTTCAGCGGGGGCCGCAGTATTTT
CASTLQRGPQYF
>.|TRBJ2-1|TRBV4-2|TRBD2
TGTGCCAGCAGCCAAGAGCGGGGGGGCTACAATGAGCAGTTCTTC
CASSQERGGYNEQFF
>.|TRBJ1-2|TRBV7-2|TRBD1
TGTGCCAGCAGCGCGCGGACAGGGGAGGGGAAGGGCGGCTACACCTTC
CASSARTGEGKGGYTF
>.|TRBJ1-1|TRBV7-2|.
TGTGCCAGCAGCTTAGGTACAACAGTGAACACTGAAGCTTTCTTT
CASSLGTTVNTEAFF
>.|TRBJ2-5|TRBV18|TRBD1
TGTGCCAGCTCACCCCAGGGGGAAGAGACCCAGTACTTC
CASSPQGEETQYF
>.|TRBJ2-2|TRBV7-2|TRBD2
TGTGCCAGCAGCCAGGGAGGGGCGGGAACCGGGGAGCTGTTTTTT
CASSQGGAGTGELFF
>once|TRBJ2-3|TRBV11-2|TRBD2
TGTGCCAGCAGCTCATCTAGCGGGGGGGCCTCCACAGATACGCAGTATTTT
CASSSSSGGASTDTQYF
>.|TRBJ2-1|TRBV11-2|TRBD2
TGTGCCAGCAGCTGGGGGACTAGCGGGGTTTACAATGAGCAGTTCTTC
CASSWGTSGVYNEQFF
>few|TRBJ2-6|TRBV4-3|TRBD1
TGCGCCAGCAGCCAAGGAAAGGGGGCGAAAGGGGCCAACGTCCTGACTTTC
CASSQGKGAKGANVLTF
>.|TRBJ2-4|TRBV18|.
TGTGCCAGCTCACCCAACTCCCTAAACATTCAGTACTTC
CASSPNSLNIQYF
>.|TRBJ2-1|TRBV9|.
TGTGCCAGCAGCGTAGCTGCCAGCTCCTACAATGAGCAGTTCTTC
CASSVAASSYNEQFF
>.|TRBJ2-3|TRBV29-1|.
TGCAGTGGCCTCCCCCGAATGGAGGCAGATACGCAGTATTTT
CSGLPRMEADTQYF
>.|TRBJ1-2|TRBV5-1|TRBD1
TGCGCCAGCAGCTCTAGGACAGGGAGGGAGAATGGCTACACCTTC
CASSSRTGRENGYTF
>.|TRBJ2-7|TRBV28|TRBD1
TGTGCCAGCAGGAGCCGGGACAGAGTTTCCTACGAGCAGTACTTC
CASRSRDRVSYEQYF
>.|TRBJ1-5|TRBV7-6|.
TGTGCCAGCAGCTTAGCCGGGAATAGCAATCAGCCCCAGCATTTT
CASSLAGNSNQPQHF
>few|TRBJ1-2|TRBV4-2|.
TGTGCCAGCAGCCAAGATATTGGGGGGTGGGGCTACACCTTC
CASSQDIGGWGYTF
>.|TRBJ1-2|TRBV7-9|TRBD1
TGTGCCAGCAGCCCTACGGAGACAGGGAGTGGCTACACCTTC
CASSPTETGSGYTF
>once|TRBJ2-7|TRBV15|TRBD2
TGTGCCACCAGCAGAGCCGGGACTAGCGTCCAGGAGCAGTACTTC
CATSRAGTSVQEQYF
>.|TRBJ1-3|TRBV29-1|.
TGCAGCGGGGGTGGGGGGTCTACTGGAAACACCATATATTTT
CSGGGGSTGNTIYF
>.|TRBJ1-2|TRBV15|.
TGTGCCACCACCACCGTCCCCAAACTAGGATATGGCTACACCTTC
CATTTVPKLGYGYTF
>.|TRBJ1-3|TRBV28|.
TGTGCCAGCAGTCCCCCTGGGGGCACGTTTTCTGGAAACACCATATATTTT
CASSPPGGTFSGNTIYF
>once|TRBJ1-4|TRBV11-1|TRBD1
TGTGCCAGCAGCTTTTCAACGACAGGGGCGGATGAAAAACTGTTTTTT
CASSFSTTGADEKLFF
>.|TRBJ2-3|TRBV29-1|.
TGCAGCGTTAGACGGGACACAGATACGCAGTATTTT
CSVRRDTDTQYF
>few|TRBJ2-1|TRBV5-1|TRBD2
TGCGCCAGCAGCTTGGGTCCTTTAGGGACTAGCCCCTACAATGAGCAGTTCTTC
CASSLGPLGTSPYNEQFF
>.|TRBJ2-7|TRBV19|TRBD1
TGTGCCAGTAGGGGGACAGGAACCTACGAGCAGTACTTC
CASRGTGTYEQYF
>.|TRBJ2-7|TRBV5-1|.
TGCGCCAGCAGCCTGGGGGGCGGGGGCTCCTACGAGCAGTACTTC
CASSLGGGGSYEQYF
>.|TRBJ2-1|TRBV19|.
TGTGCTAGCAGGGACTACAATGAGCAGTTCTTC
CASRDYNEQFF
>.|TRBJ2-5|TRBV7-9|.
TGTGCCAGCAGCTTAGTCACAGGGGCCGGAGGGGAGACCCAGTACTTC
CASSLVTGAGGETQYF
>.|TRBJ2-2|TRBV9|.
TGTGCCAGCAGCGTTGTGGGACAGAACACCGGGGAGCTGTTTTTT
CASSVVGQNTGELFF
>.|TRBJ2-1|TRBV5-1|.
TGCGCCAGCAGCCCCGGACTTGGCAATGAGCAGTTCTTC
CASSPGLGNEQFF